These 19 T cell receptor beta chains were all obtained from the same sample, sequenced in a study of blood T cell repertoires in COVID-19. Libraries were prepared by immunoSEQ multiplex PCR; TCRdb keeps only in-frame clonotypes and omits some of them. Of 65,000 to 85,000 clones in the sample, roughly 91% are singletons; the top ten hold 9.5% to 13%. Sequencing used peripheral blood. The source is a woman aged 18-30 years with acute or convalescent COVID-19.

V and J are TRBV7-2 and TRBJ2-7; a weak D match, TRBD2 (7 bases). The V end was cut by 4 bases, the J end by 6 bases, with 16 bases between. The CDR3 spans 14 residues. Germline V lookup: CDR1 SGHTA, CDR2 FQGNSA. CDR3: CASSSLGGATEQYF. CDR3 bases: TGTGCCAGCAGCTCCCTTGGGGGGGCTACCGAGCAGTACTTC. The entire variable domain, with the rest obtained from reference TRBV7-2 and TRBJ2-7, is as follows: GAGVSQSPSNKVTEKGKDVELRCDPISGHTALYWYRQSLGQGLEFLIYFQGNSAPDKSGLPSDRFSAERTGGSVSTLTIQRTQQEDSAVYLCASSSLGGATEQYFGPGTRLTVT.

The V gene is TRBV5-1, the J gene TRBJ2-1; a possible D gene is TRBD2 (7 bases). Trimming stripped 6 bases from V and 3 bases from J, with 16 bases between. Looked up from germline, CDR1 is SGHRS and CDR2 is YFSETQ. This CDR3 region has 15 residues. CDR3 in amino acids: CASTVGGGSYNEQFF. CDR3 nucleotides: TGCGCCAGCACCGTAGGGGGGGGGAGCTACAATGAGCAGTTCTTC.

The rearrangement joins TRBV11-2 to TRBJ2-3; D is unresolved. From germline, CDR1 is SGHAT and CDR2 FQNNGV. V lost 0 bases and J lost 1, with 5 bases in between. The CDR3 has 14 amino acids. CDR3 sequence reads: CASSLDPGTDTQYF. The DNA of the CDR3 is TGTGCCAGCAGCTTAGATCCGGGCACAGATACGCAGTATTTT. The full variable domain, in which reference TRBV11-2 and TRBJ2-3 provide the parts outside the CDR3, is EAGVAQSPRYKIIEKRQSVAFWCNPISGHATLYWYQQILGQGPKLLIQFQNNGVVDDSQLPKDRFSAERLKGVDSTLKIQPAKLEDSAVYLCASSLDPGTDTQYFGPGTRLTVL.

This clone was seen just once. The gene calls are TRBV28 and TRBJ2-1, with D tentatively TRBD1 (6 bases). This CDR3 comprises 15 residues. The V end was cut by 3 bases, the J end by 5 bases, with 14 bases between. The V gene's germline CDR1 is MDHEN and CDR2 SYDVKM. This chain's CDR3 is CASSFPGHRDNEQFF. Here the CDR3 DNA reads TGTGCCAGCAGTTTTCCGGGACATAGGGACAATGAGCAGTTCTTC.

Turning to this clone: Compared with germline, one end of the junction differs, possibly owing to a read error. The chain recombines TRBV7-9 with TRBJ1-4; 7 bases match TRBD1. Germline CDR1 is SEHNR and CDR2 is FQNEAQ (reference sequence). The CDR3 contains 15 residues. The CDR3 DNA reads TGTGCCAGCAGTTTAGCCGGGACAGCTAATGAAAAACTGTTTTTT. This encodes CASSLAGTANEKLFF.

J is TRBJ2-6 and V is TRBV7-2; D is uncertain. The V end was cut by 2 bases, the J end by 0 bases, with 17 bases between. This CDR3 contains 19 residues. Looked up from germline, CDR1 is SGHTA and CDR2 is FQGNSA. As DNA, the CDR3 is TGTGCCAGCAGCTTACATTATCTACAGCCAAGCTCTGGGGCCAACGTCCTGACTTTC. Its protein product is CASSLHYLQPSSGANVLTF.

The V and J genes are TRBV4-3 and TRBJ1-2; 7 nucleotides match TRBD1. This CDR3 contains 16 residues. V lost 0 bases, J lost 6 bases, and 10 bases stayed unmatched. Germline V gives CDR1 LGHNA, CDR2 YSLEER. The CDR3 loop is CASSQDPIRGADGYTF. CDR3 DNA: TGCGCCAGCAGCCAAGATCCCATCAGGGGGGCCGATGGCTACACCTTC.

The chain carries TRBV19 and TRBJ1-4; 8 bases are a match to TRBD1. Germline CDR1 LNHDA, CDR2 SQIVND (reference sequence). The CDR3 contains 17 residues. The trim removed 3 bases at V and 0 bases at J, leaving 6 bases unmatched. The CDR3 reads CASSMGTGGPTNEKLFF. The CDR3, as DNA: TGTGCCAGTAGTATGGGGACAGGAGGCCCAACTAATGAAAAACTGTTTTTT.

The rearrangement joins TRBV25-1 to TRBJ1-1, with D possibly matching TRBD1 (5 bases). Trimming removed 3 bases from V and 7 bases from J, with 12 bases in between. The CDR3 length is 13 residues. Germline V gene lookup returns CDR1 MGHDK and CDR2 SYGVNS. This chain's CDR3 is CASSEAQGSEAFF. The CDR3 DNA reads as TGTGCCAGCAGTGAGGCCCAGGGAAGTGAAGCTTTCTTT.

Comment on this clone: Likely a read error: the CDR3 ends without its conserved phenylalanine or tryptophan. Because the CDR3's place on the DNA is in doubt, the DNA is left out and the CDR3 is given as listed by TCRdb. CDR3 region: CARTLGQTCI. This sequence joins TRBV27 and TRBJ1-5; TRBD1 reflects the table's D call only, with no check against the DNA. Germline CDR1 reads MNHEY; CDR2 reads SMNVEV (reference sequence). Ends included, the CDR3 has 10 residues.

The chain is built from TRBV30 and TRBJ2-7; unclear D gene. Trimming removed 0 bases at V and 3 bases at J, with 9 bases between. The CDR3 extends over 13 amino acids. Germline CDR1 GTSNPN, CDR2 SVGIG (reference sequence). CDR3 in DNA: TGTGCCTGGAGTGTACTGCCAGGCTACGAGCAGTACTTC. Translating gives CAWSVLPGYEQYF.

V and J are TRBV5-1 and TRBJ2-1, with 10 bases aligning to TRBD2. The CDR3 totals 13 residues. Losses at the gene ends were 5 bases for V and 7 bases for J; bases not matched to a gene: 3. CDR1 is SGHRS, CDR2 YFSETQ, per germline. Here the CDR3 reads CASRSSGSNEQFF. The CDR3 region has the DNA TGCGCCAGCAGGTCTAGCGGGAGTAATGAGCAGTTCTTC.

This clone is a singleton in its sample. The rearrangement links TRBV7-9 to TRBJ1-2; the D gene is possibly TRBD1 (6 bases). Trimming took off 3 bases at V and 7 bases at J, with 9 bases between the two ends. This CDR3 contains 12 residues. CDR1 SEHNR and CDR2 FQNEAQ come from the germline V gene (reference sequence). The CDR3 is CASSFNRAGYTF. The CDR3 nucleotides read TGTGCCAGCAGCTTCAACAGGGCTGGCTACACCTTC.

This clone has a single count. The CDR3 loop is CASSSLAGAYNEQFF. CDR3 nucleotides: TGTGCCAGCAGCTCCTTAGCGGGAGCCTACAATGAGCAGTTCTTC. The chain uses TRBV5-5 and TRBJ2-1; TRBD2 matches 9 bases. J gave up 2 bases and V 3 bases, and 3 bases lay outside the gene matches. The germline gives CDR1 SGHKS, CDR2 YYEKEE (reference sequence). This CDR3 comprises 15 residues. Together with reference TRBV5-5 and TRBJ2-1, the CDR3 gives the full variable domain: DAGVTQSPTHLIKTRGQQVTLRCSPISGHKSVSWYQQVLGQGPQFIFQYYEKEERGRGNFPDRFSARQFPNYSSELNVNALLLGDSALYLCASSSLAGAYNEQFFGPGTRLTVL.

The chain carries TRBV7-2 and TRBJ1-1; tentative D call: TRBD1 (5 bases). Germline V gene lookup returns CDR1 SGHTA and CDR2 FQGNSA. Trimming took 0 bases from V and 4 from J, leaving 9 bases between them. This CDR3 is built from 14 residues. In DNA form, the CDR3 reads TGTGCCAGCAGCTTAGCCTGGAGGGGCACTGAAGCTTTCTTT. Protein product: CASSLAWRGTEAFF.

The rearrangement joins TRBV7-2 to TRBJ2-1; D ambiguous. The length of the CDR3 is 13 residues. The germline gives CDR1 SGHTA, CDR2 FQGNSA. V was clipped by 5 bases and J by 1 base, with 6 bases between them. In nucleotides, the CDR3 is TGTGCCAGCAGCCCTCGGTCCTACAATGAGCAGTTCTTC. Translating it yields CASSPRSYNEQFF. Full variable domain (outside the CDR3, taken from reference TRBV7-2 and TRBJ2-1): GAGVSQSPSNKVTEKGKDVELRCDPISGHTALYWYRQSLGQGLEFLIYFQGNSAPDKSGLPSDRFSAERTGGSVSTLTIQRTQQEDSAVYLCASSPRSYNEQFFGPGTRLTVL.

This chain joins TRBV6-6 and TRBJ1-6; TRBD1 agrees at 10 bases. Unmatched junction bases numbered 7, after V lost 8 bases and J lost 9 bases. There are 14 residues in the CDR3. Germline-derived CDR1 and CDR2 are MNHNY and SVGAGI (reference sequence). CDR3 sequence (DNA): TGTGCCAGCTCCCCGGACAGGGGGGTTTCACCCCTCCACTTT. Protein: CASSPDRGVSPLHF.

The chain recombines TRBV19 with TRBJ2-7, with 8 bases aligning to TRBD1. CDR1 and CDR2 from the germline V gene are LNHDA and SQIVND (reference sequence). The V gene end was trimmed by 5 bases and the J gene end by 11 bases; junction bases not matched to a gene: 14. The CDR3 extends over 14 amino acids. The CDR3 DNA is TGTGCCAGTAGTTTCTCCTCTGCGGGACAGGATAAGTACTTC. It yields the protein CASSFSSAGQDKYF.

The V gene is TRBV18, the J gene TRBJ2-3, with 12 positions matching TRBD2. The germline V gene has CDR1 KGHSH and CDR2 LQKENI. Trimming at V came to 6 bases and at J to 0 bases, leaving 10 bases not matched to a gene. The CDR3 covers 18 residues. The CDR3 sequence: CASSQRLAGATSTDTQYF. The CDR3 bases are TGTGCCAGCTCCCAAAGACTAGCGGGGGCTACTAGCACAGATACGCAGTATTTT. The whole variable domain, remainder taken from reference TRBV18 and TRBJ2-3, is NAGVMQNPRHLVRRRGQEARLRCSPMKGHSHVYWYRQLPEEGLKFMVYLQKENIIDESGMPKERFSAEFPKEGPSILRIQQVVRGDSAAYFCASSQRLAGATSTDTQYFGPGTRLTVL.